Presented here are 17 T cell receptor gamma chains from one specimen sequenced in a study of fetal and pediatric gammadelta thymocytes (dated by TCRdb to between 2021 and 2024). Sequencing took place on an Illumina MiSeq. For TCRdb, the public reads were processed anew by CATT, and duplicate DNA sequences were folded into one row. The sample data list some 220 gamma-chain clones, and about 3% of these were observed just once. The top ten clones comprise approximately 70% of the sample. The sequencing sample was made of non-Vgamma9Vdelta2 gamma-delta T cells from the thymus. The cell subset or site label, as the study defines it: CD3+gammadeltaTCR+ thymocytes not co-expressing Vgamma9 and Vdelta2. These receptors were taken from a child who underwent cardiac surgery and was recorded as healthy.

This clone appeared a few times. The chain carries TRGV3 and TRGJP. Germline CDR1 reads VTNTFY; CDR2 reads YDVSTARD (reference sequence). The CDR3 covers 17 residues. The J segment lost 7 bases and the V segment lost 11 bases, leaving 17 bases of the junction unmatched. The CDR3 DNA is TGTGCCAAATGGGAACAGGCAAAGGAGTTGGGCAAAAAAATCAAGGTATTT. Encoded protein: CAKWEQAKELGKKIKVF.

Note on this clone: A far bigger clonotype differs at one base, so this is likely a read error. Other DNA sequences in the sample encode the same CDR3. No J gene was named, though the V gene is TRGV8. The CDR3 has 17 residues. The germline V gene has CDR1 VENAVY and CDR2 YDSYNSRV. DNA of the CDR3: TGTGCCACCTGGGATAGGCCTCGGGAGTTGGGCAAAAAAATCAAGGTATTC. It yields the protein CATWDRPRELGKKIKVF.

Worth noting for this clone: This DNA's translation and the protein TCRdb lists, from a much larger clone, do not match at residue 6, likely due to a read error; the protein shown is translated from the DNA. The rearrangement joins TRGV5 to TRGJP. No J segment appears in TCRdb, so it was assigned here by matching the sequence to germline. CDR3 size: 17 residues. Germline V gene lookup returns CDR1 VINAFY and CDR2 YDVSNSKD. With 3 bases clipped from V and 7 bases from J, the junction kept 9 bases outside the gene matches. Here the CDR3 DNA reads TGTGCCACCTGGGACCTGGCACAGGAGTTGGGCAAAAAAATCAAGGTATTT. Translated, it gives CATWDLAQELGKKIKVF.

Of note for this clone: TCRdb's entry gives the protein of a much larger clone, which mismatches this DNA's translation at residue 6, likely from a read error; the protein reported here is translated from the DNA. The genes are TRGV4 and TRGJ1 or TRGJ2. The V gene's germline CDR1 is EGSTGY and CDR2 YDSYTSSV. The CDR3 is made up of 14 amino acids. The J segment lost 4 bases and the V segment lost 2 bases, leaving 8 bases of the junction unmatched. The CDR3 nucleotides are TGTGCCACCTGGGATGACCCAATATATTATAAGAAACTCTTT. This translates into CATWDDPIYYKKLF.

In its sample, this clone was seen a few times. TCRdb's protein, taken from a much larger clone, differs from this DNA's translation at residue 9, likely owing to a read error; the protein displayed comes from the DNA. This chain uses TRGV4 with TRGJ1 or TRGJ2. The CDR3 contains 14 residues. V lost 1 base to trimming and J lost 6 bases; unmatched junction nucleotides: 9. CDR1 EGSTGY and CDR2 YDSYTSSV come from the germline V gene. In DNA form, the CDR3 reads TGTGCCACCTGGGATGGCCCCATATGTTATAAGAAACTCTTT. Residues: CATWDGPICYKKLF.

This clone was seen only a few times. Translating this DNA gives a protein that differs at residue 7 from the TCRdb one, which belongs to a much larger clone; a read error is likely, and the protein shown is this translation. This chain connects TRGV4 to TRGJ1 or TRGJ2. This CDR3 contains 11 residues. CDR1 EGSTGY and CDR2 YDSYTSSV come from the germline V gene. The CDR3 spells CATWFYCKKLF. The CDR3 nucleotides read TGTGCCACCTGGTTTTATTGTAAGAAACTCTTT.

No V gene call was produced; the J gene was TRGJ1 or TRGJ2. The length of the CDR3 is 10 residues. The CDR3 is CATWDRPNLF. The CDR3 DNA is TGTGCCACCTGGGACAGGCCGAATCTCTTT.

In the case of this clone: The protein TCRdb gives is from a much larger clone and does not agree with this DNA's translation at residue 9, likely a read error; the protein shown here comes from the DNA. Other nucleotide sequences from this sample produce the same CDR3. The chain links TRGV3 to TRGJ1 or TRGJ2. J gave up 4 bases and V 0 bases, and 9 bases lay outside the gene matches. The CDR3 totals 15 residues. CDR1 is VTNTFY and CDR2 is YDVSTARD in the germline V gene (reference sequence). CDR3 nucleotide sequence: TGTGCCACCTGGGACAGGCGGGAGAAATATTATAAGAAACTCTTT. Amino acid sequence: CATWDRREKYYKKLF.

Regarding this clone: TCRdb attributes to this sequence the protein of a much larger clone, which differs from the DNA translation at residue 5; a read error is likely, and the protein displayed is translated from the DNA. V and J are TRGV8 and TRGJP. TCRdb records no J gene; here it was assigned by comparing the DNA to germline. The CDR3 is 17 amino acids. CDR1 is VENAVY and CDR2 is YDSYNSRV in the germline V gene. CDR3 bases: TGTGCCACCTGGAATAGGCCTCGGGAGTTGGGCAAAAAAATCAAGGTATTT. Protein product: CATWNRPRELGKKIKVF.

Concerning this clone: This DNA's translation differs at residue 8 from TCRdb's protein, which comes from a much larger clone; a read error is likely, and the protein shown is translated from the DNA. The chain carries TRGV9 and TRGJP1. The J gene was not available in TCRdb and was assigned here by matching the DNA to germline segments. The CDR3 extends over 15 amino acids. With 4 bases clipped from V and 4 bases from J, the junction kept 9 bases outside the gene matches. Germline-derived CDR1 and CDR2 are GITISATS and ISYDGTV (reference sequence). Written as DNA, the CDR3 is TGTGCCTTGTGGGACGTAAATATCACTGGTTGGTTCAAGATATTT. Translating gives CALWDVNITGWFKIF.

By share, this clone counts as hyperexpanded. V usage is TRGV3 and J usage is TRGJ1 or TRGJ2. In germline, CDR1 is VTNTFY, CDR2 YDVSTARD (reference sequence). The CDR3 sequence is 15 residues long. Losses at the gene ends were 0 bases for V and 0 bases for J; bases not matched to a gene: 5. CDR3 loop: CATWDRRENYYKKLF. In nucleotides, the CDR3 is TGTGCCACCTGGGACAGGCGGGAGAATTATTATAAGAAACTCTTT.

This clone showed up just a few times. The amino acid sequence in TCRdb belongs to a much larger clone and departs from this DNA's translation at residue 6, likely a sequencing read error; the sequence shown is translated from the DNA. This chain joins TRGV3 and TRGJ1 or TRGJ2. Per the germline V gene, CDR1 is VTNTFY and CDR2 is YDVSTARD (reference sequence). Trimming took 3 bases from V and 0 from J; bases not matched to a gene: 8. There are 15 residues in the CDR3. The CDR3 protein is CATWDWRENYYKKLF. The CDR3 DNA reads TGTGCCACCTGGGACTGGCGGGAGAATTATTATAAGAAACTCTTT.

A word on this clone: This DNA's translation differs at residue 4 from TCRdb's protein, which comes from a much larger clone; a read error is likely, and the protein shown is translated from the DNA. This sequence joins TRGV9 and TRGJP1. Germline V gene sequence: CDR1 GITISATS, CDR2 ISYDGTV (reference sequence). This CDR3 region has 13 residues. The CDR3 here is CALRENTGWFKIF. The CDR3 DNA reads TGTGCCTTGCGGGAAAACACTGGTTGGTTCAAGATATTT.

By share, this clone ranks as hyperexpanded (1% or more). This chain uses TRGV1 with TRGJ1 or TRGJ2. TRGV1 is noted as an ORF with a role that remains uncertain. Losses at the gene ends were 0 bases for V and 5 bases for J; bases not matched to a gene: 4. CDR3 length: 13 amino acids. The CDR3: CATWDRPHYKKLF. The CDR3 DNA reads TGTGCCACCTGGGACAGGCCTCATTATAAGAAACTCTTT.

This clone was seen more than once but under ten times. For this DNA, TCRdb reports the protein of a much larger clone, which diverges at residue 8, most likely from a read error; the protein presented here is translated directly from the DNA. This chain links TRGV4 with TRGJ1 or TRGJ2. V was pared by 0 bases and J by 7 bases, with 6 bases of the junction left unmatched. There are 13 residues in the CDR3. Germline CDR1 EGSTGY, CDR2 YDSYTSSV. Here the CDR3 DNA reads TGTGCCACCTGGGATGGGCCTCAATATAAGAAACTCTTT. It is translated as CATWDGPQYKKLF.

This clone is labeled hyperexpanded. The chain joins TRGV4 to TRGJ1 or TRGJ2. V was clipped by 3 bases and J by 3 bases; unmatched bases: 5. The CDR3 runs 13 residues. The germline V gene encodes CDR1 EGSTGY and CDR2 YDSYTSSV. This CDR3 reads CATWDSFYYKKLF. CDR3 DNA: TGTGCCACCTGGGATTCTTTTTATTATAAGAAACTCTTT.

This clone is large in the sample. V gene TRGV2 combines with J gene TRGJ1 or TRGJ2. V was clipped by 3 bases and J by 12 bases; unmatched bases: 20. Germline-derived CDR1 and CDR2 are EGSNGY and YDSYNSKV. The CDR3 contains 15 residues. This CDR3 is CATWDSPIRRRGKLF. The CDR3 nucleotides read TGTGCCACCTGGGACTCCCCGATACGGAGGCGAGGGAAACTCTTT.